The clone carrying this TCR beta chain was seen a single time. There are 13 residues in the CDR3. The ends lost 1 base at V and 8 bases at J; junction bases unmatched: 4. CDR1 and CDR2 (germline): LGHDT, YNNKEL (reference sequence). The sample comes from a study of blood T cell repertoires in COVID-19. For the study at large: Sites in the United States, Italy and Spain provided acute and convalescent COVID-19 samples. T cells, B-cell-depleted T cells, or PBMCs supplied cDNA or gDNA.

Authors' processing steps: The authors estimated nucleated cell counts from reference gene primer amplification. Only in-frame clones appear in the TCRdb table, and some are missing; sequencing was by immunoSEQ multiplex PCR. V and J calls and clone size are those listed in that table; D and trimming were worked out from the DNA. The repertoire holds roughly 100,000 clones, with 70% to 90% as singletons. The V call is TRBV3-1 (or the pseudogene TRBV3-2), the J call TRBJ1-2, with 7 bases identical to TRBD1. The sequence came from a man aged 45-65 years with active COVID-19. Sequenced sample: peripheral blood. In DNA, the CDR3 is TGTGCCAGCAGCCAAGTCCCAGGGGGAGGCTACACCTTC. Translated, it gives CASSQVPGGGYTF.